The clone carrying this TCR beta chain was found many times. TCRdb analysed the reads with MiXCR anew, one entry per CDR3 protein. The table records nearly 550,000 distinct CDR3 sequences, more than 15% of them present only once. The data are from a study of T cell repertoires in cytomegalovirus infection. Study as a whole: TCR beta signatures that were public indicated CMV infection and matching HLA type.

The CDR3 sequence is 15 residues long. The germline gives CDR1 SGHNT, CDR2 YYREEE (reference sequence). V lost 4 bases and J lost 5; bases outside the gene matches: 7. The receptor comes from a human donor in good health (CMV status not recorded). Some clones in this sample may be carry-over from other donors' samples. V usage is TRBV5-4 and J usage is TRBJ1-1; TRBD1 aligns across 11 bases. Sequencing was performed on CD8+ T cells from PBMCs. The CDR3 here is CASSPRTGGGTEAFF. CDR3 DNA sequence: TGTGCCAGCAGCCCCCGGACAGGGGGCGGAACTGAAGCTTTCTTT.